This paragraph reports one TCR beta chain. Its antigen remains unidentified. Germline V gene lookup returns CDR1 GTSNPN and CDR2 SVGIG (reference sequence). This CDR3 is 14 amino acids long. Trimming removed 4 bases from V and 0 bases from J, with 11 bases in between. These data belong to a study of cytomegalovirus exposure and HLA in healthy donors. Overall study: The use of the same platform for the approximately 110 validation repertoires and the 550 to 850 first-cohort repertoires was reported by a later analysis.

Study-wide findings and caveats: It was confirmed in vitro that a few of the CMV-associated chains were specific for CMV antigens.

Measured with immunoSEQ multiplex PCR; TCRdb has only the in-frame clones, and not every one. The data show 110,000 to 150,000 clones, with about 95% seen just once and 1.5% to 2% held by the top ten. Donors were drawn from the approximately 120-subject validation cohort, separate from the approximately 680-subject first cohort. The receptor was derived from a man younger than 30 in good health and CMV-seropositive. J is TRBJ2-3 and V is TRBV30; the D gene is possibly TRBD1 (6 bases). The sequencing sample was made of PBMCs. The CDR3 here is CAWTRTVSTDTQYF. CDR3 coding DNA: TGTGCCTGGACCAGGACAGTCAGCACAGATACGCAGTATTTT.